This passage covers 9 T cell receptor beta chains from one sample sequenced in a study of T cells in localized non-small cell lung cancer. Assay: immunoSEQ multiplex PCR; the TCRdb copy retains only in-frame clones and omits some. The table has 18,000 or so clones, around 91% seen once. The sample here was peripheral blood, taken before any cancer treatment. The receptors originated from a man between 40 and 70 years old with stage I lung adenocarcinoma.

The V call is TRBV10-3, the J call TRBJ2-3, with 11 bases that match TRBD2. The CDR3 totals 16 residues. Germline trimming cut 5 bases from V and 2 bases from J; bases unmatched to any gene: 6. Per the germline V gene, CDR1 is ENHRY and CDR2 is SYGVKD. As DNA, the CDR3 is TGTGCCATCAGTACCGGGACTAGCGGTCCCACAGATACGCAGTATTTT. Translated: CAISTGTSGPTDTQYF.

V is TRBV6-6 and J is TRBJ2-3; 11 bases fit TRBD2. J lost 2 bases, V lost 4 bases, and 2 bases had no gene match. This CDR3 is 15 amino acids long. Germline V gene lookup returns CDR1 MNHNY and CDR2 SVGAGI (reference sequence). Here the CDR3 reads CASSSSGRPTDTQYF. The CDR3 coding sequence is TGTGCCAGCAGTTCTAGCGGGAGGCCCACAGATACGCAGTATTTT.

V usage is TRBV27 and J usage is TRBJ1-4; no reliable D call. The CDR3 runs to 15 residues. Germline V gives CDR1 MNHEY, CDR2 SMNVEV (reference sequence). V was shortened by 4 bases and J by 3 bases, with 12 bases between the two germline ends. The CDR3 nucleotides read TGTGCCAGCAGTTCCTCCCTTAGATCTAATGAAAAACTGTTTTTT. It is translated as CASSSSLRSNEKLFF.

The chain employs TRBV5-6 and TRBJ1-1; D unresolved. The length of the CDR3 is 11 residues. CDR1 and CDR2 (germline): SGHDT, YYEEEE. V was pared by 4 bases and J by 4 bases, with 5 bases between. CDR3 residues: CASSPGTEAFF. In DNA, the CDR3 is TGTGCCAGCAGCCCGGGCACTGAAGCTTTCTTT.

J is TRBJ2-3 and V is TRBV30; TRBD2 agrees at 11 bases. In germline, CDR1 is GTSNPN, CDR2 SVGIG (reference sequence). The ends lost 1 base at V and 5 bases at J; junction bases unmatched: 5. The CDR3 has 15 residues. The DNA for the CDR3 is TGTGCCTGGAGTGCGCTAGCGGGGGGTCAAGATACGCAGTATTTT. Translated: CAWSALAGGQDTQYF.

The rearrangement uses TRBV19 and TRBJ2-3; 10 nucleotides line up with TRBD2. Germline V gives CDR1 LNHDA, CDR2 SQIVND (reference sequence). J lost 1 base, V lost 5 bases, and 0 bases had no gene match. The CDR3 covers 14 residues. CDR3 in DNA: TGTGCCAGTAGTCTAGCGGGAGGCACAGATACGCAGTATTTT. It codes for CASSLAGGTDTQYF.

The chain employs TRBV28 and TRBJ2-3; tentatively, D is TRBD1 (5 bases). The ends were cut back, 4 bases at V and 3 bases at J, with 17 bases in the middle. In germline, CDR1 is MDHEN, CDR2 SYDVKM. CDR3 length: 16 residues. The CDR3 reads CASSYTTAGLTDTQYF. DNA for the CDR3: TGTGCCAGCAGTTACACGACAGCTGGTTTAACAGATACGCAGTATTTT. The full variable domain, its missing parts supplied by reference TRBV28 and TRBJ2-3, is DVKVTQSSRYLVKRTGEKVFLECVQDMDHENMFWYRQDPGLGLRLIYFSYDVKMKEKGDIPEGYSVSREKKERFSLILESASTNQTSMYLCASSYTTAGLTDTQYFGPGTRLTVL.

The J gene is TRBJ2-7, the V gene TRBV2; TRBD2 aligns across 9 bases. The CDR3 loop spans 15 amino acids. Losses at the gene ends were 4 bases for V and 2 bases for J; bases not matched to a gene: 6. CDR1 is SNHLY and CDR2 is FYNNEI in the germline V gene. The CDR3 DNA follows: TGTGCCAGCAGTGGGGGGCTAGCGGGGACCTACGAGCAGTACTTC. Protein sequence: CASSGGLAGTYEQYF.

The chain joins TRBV28 to TRBJ2-4; perhaps TRBD2 as D (6 bases). V was shortened by 6 bases and J by 1 base, with 16 bases between the two germline ends. The CDR3 covers 16 residues. The germline V gene has CDR1 MDHEN and CDR2 SYDVKM. The CDR3 loop is CASSTDMRGAKNIQYF. The DNA of the CDR3 is TGTGCCAGCAGCACTGACATGCGGGGTGCCAAAAACATTCAGTACTTC.